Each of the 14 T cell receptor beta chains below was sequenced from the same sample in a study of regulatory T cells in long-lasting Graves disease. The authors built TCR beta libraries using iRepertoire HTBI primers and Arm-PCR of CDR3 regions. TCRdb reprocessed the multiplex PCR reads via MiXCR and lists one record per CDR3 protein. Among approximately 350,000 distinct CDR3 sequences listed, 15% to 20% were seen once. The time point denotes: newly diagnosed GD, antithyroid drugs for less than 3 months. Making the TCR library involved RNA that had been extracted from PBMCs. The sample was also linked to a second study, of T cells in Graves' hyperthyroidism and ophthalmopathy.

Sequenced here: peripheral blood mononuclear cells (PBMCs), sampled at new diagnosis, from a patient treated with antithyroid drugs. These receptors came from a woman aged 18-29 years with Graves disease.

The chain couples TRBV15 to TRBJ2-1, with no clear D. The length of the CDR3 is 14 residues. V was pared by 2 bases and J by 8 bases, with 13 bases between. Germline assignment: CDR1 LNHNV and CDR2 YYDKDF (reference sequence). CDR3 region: CATSRPYRRYEQFF. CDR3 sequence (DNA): TGTGCCACCAGCAGACCCTACCGGCGCTATGAGCAGTTCTTC.

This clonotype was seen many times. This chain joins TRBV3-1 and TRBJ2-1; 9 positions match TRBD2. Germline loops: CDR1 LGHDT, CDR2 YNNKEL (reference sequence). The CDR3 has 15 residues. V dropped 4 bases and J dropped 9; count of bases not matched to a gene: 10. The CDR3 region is CASSRGGGAGGEQFF. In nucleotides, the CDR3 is TGTGCCAGCAGCCGGGGCGGGGGGGCTGGCGGTGAGCAGTTCTTC.

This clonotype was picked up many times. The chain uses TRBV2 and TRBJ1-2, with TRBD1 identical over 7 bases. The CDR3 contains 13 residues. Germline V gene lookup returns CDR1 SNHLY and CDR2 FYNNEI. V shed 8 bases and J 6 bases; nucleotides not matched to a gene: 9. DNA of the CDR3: TGTGCCAGCGCCCGACAGGGTCTCGATGGCTACACCTTC. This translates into CASARQGLDGYTF. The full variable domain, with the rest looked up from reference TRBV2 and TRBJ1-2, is EPEVTQTPSHQVTQMGQEVILRCVPISNHLYFYWYRQILGQKVEFLVSFYNNEISEKSEIFDDQFSVERPDGSNFTLKIRSTKLEDSAMYFCASARQGLDGYTFGSGTRLTVV.

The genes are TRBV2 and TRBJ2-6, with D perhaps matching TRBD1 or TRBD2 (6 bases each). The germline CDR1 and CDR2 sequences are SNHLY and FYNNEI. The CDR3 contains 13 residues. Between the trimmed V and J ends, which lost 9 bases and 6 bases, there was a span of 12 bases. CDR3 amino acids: CARGGSSANVLTF. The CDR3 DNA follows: TGTGCCAGAGGGGGGTCCTCGGCCAACGTCCTGACTTTC. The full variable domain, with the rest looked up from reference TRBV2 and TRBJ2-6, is EPEVTQTPSHQVTQMGQEVILRCVPISNHLYFYWYRQILGQKVEFLVSFYNNEISEKSEIFDDQFSVERPDGSNFTLKIRSTKLEDSAMYFCARGGSSANVLTFGAGSRLTVL.

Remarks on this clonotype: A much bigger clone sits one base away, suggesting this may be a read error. CDR3 DNA: TGCGCCAGCTTCGAGGGGACAAGGAACACCGGGGAGCTGTCTTTT. As protein: CASFEGTRNTGELSF. This rearrangement joins TRBV5-1 to TRBJ2-2; tentative D call: TRBD1 (6 bases). This CDR3 spans 15 amino acids. Germline loops: CDR1 SGHRS, CDR2 YFSETQ.

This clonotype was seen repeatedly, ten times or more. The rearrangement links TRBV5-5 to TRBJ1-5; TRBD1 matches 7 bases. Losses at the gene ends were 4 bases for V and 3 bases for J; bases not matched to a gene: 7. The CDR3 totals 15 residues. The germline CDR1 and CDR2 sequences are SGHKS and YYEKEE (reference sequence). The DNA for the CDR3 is TGTGCCAGCAGCCTCACAGGGGTCCTCAATCAGCCCCAGCATTTT. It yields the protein CASSLTGVLNQPQHF.

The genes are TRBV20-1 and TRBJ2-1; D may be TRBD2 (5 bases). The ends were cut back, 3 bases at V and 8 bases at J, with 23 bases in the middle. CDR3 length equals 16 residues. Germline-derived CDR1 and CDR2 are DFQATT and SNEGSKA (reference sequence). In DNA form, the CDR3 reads TGCAGTGCTAGGGGGTTTGGACCGGAGACGCGGGATGAGCAGTTCTTC. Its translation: CSARGFGPETRDEQFF.

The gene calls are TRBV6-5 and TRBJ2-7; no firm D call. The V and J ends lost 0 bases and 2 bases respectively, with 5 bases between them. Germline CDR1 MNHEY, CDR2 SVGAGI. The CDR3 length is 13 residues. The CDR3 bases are TGTGCCAGCAGTTACTCTGGGACCTACGAGCAGTACTTC. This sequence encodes CASSYSGTYEQYF.

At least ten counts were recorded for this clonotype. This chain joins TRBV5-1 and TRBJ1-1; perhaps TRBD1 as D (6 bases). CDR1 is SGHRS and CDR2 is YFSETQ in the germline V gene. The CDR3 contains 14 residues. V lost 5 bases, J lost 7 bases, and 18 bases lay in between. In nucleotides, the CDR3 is TGCGCCAGCAGTCCGTGGTGGGGGGCAGATGAAGCTTTCTTT. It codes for CASSPWWGADEAFF.

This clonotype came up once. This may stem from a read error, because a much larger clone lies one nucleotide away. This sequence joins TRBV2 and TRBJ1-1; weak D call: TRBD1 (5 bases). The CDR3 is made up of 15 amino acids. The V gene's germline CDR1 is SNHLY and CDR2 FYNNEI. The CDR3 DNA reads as TGTGCCAGCAGTGTAGGGGTGCGACTGAACACTGAAGTTTTCTTT. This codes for CASSVGVRLNTEVFF.

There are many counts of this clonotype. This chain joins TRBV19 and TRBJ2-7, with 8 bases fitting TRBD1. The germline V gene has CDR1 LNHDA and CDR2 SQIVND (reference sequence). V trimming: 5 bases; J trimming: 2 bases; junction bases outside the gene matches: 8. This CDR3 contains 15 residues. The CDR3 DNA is TGTGCCAGTAGTCCCGGACAGGGCATCGCCTACGAGCAGTACTTC. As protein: CASSPGQGIAYEQYF.

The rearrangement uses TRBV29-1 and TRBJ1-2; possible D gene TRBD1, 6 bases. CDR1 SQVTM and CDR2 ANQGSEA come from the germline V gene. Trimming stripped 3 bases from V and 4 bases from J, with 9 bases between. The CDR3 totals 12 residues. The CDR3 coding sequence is TGCAGCGTTGAGGACAGACTCTATGGCTACACCTTC. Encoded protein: CSVEDRLYGYTF.

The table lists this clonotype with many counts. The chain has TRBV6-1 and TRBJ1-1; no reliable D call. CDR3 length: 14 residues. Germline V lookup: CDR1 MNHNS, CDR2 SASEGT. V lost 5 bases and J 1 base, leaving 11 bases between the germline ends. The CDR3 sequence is CASSRPTGNTEAFF. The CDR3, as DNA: TGTGCCAGCAGTCGCCCGACTGGGAACACTGAAGCTTTCTTT.

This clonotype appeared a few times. CDR3 protein: CASSPTGVDTGELFF. Written as DNA, the CDR3 is TGTGCCAGCAGCCCGACAGGGGTGGACACCGGGGAGCTGTTTTTT. The gene calls are TRBV6-1 and TRBJ2-2, with 8 bases lining up with TRBD1. The ends lost 6 bases at V and 3 bases at J; junction bases unmatched: 6. The germline gives CDR1 MNHNS, CDR2 SASEGT. The CDR3 has 15 amino acids.